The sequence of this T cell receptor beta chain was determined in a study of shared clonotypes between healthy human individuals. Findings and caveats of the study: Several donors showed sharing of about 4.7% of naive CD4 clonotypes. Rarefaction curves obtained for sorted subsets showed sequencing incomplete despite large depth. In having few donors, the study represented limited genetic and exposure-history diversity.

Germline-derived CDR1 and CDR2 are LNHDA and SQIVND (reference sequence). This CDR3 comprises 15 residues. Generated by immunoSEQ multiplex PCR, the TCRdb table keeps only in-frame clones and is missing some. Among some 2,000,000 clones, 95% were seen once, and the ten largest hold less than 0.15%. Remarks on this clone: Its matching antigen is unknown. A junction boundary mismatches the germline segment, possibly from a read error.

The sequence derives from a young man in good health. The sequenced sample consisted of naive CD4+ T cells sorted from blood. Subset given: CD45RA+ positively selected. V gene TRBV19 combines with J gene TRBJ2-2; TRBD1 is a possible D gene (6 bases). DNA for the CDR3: TGTGCCAGTAGTATGGGAGACAGGAACAGCGGGGAGCTGTTTTTT. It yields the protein CASSMGDRNSGELFF. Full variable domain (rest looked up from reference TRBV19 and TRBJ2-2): DGGITQSPKYLFRKEGQNVTLSCEQNLNHDAMYWYRQDPGQGLRLIYYSQIVNDFQKGDIAEGYSVSREKKESFPLTVTSAQKNPTAFYLCASSMGDRNSGELFFGEGSRLTVL.